The rows below give T cell receptor beta chains drawn from one sample of a study of shared T cell receptors in the human thymus. The assay was immunoSEQ multiplex PCR, and TCRdb's table has in-frame clones only and misses some. The table includes roughly 710,000 clones, approximately 83% detected once. These data also featured in a second study, about human thymus T cells.

The sequenced sample was thymocytes. The receptors stem from a girl less than two years old with a congenital heart defect. The CDR3 runs from the conserved cysteine through the conserved F or W. Fields, in order: CDR3 DNA, CDR3 protein, J gene, clone size, D gene, V gene. A D gene is named only where the DNA matches it firmly. Size values are once, few and many counts, or a class for expanded clones, and some rows have none.

CDR3 DNA: TGTGCCAGCGGGGTGACAGGGAGTTCCGCAACTAATGAAAAACTGTTTTTT
CDR3 protein: CASGVTGSSATNEKLFF
J gene: TRBJ1-4
clone size: -
D gene: TRBD1
V gene: TRBV2

CDR3 DNA: TGTGCTAGTGGTTTCGCCTCTCTAGCTCAACCGGGCTACGAGCAGTACTTC
CDR3 protein: CASGFASLAQPGYEQYF
J gene: TRBJ2-7
clone size: -
D gene: -
V gene: TRBV12-5

CDR3 DNA: TGTGCCACCAGCAGAGCGGAGGGTTGCGAGCAGTACTTC
CDR3 protein: CATSRAEGCEQYF
J gene: TRBJ2-7
clone size: -
D gene: -
V gene: TRBV15

CDR3 DNA: TGTGCCACCAGCAGAGATTTATCCAGGGTCGACGAGCAGTACTTC
CDR3 protein: CATSRDLSRVDEQYF
J gene: TRBJ2-7
clone size: once
D gene: -
V gene: TRBV15

CDR3 DNA: TGCGCCAGCAGCTCTACGGTGAACTATGGCTACACCTTC
CDR3 protein: CASSSTVNYGYTF
J gene: TRBJ1-2
clone size: -
D gene: -
V gene: TRBV5-1

CDR3 DNA: TGTGCCAGTAGAGGGGACGGCGCAACAGGGGAATCTGCGGGCGAGCAGTACTTC
CDR3 protein: CASRGDGATGESAGEQYF
J gene: TRBJ2-7
clone size: -
D gene: TRBD1
V gene: TRBV19

CDR3 DNA: TGCGCCAGCAGCCAAGATCTGATCGGGTGGCAAGGGGAACCCAAGAACACTGAAGCTTTCTTT
CDR3 protein: CASSQDLIGWQGEPKNTEAFF
J gene: TRBJ1-1
clone size: -
D gene: -
V gene: TRBV4-3

CDR3 DNA: TGTGCCAGCAGTCCGGGACAGCGAGCGAGCAATCAGCCCCAGCATTTT
CDR3 protein: CASSPGQRASNQPQHF
J gene: TRBJ1-5
clone size: -
D gene: TRBD1
V gene: TRBV27

CDR3 DNA: TGCGCCAGCAGTGAGTCTGAAGGGGATGGTGGCGGCTACACCTTC
CDR3 protein: CASSESEGDGGGYTF
J gene: TRBJ1-2
clone size: -
D gene: -
V gene: TRBV10-2

CDR3 DNA: TGTGCCAGCAGTCCGCAGGGGGCCGGGGGCTATGGCTACACCTTC
CDR3 protein: CASSPQGAGGYGYTF
J gene: TRBJ1-2
clone size: once
D gene: TRBD1
V gene: TRBV28

CDR3 DNA: TGTGCCAGCAGCGTAAGACAGGGGACCTACAATGAGCAGTTCTTC
CDR3 protein: CASSVRQGTYNEQFF
J gene: TRBJ2-1
clone size: -
D gene: TRBD1
V gene: TRBV9

CDR3 DNA: TGCGCCAGCAGCCCGTGGGGGACTAGCGGGGGTTACAATGAGCAGTTCTTC
CDR3 protein: CASSPWGTSGGYNEQFF
J gene: TRBJ2-1
clone size: -
D gene: TRBD2
V gene: TRBV5-1

CDR3 DNA: TGTGCCAGTAGTATCGTTCATGGACTAGCGGGGGGCTCGGCCTCCCAAGAGACCCAGTACTTC
CDR3 protein: CASSIVHGLAGGSASQETQYF
J gene: TRBJ2-5
clone size: -
D gene: TRBD2
V gene: TRBV19

CDR3 DNA: TGTGCCAGCAGGGGACCGACAGGGAATCCCTATAATTCACCCCTCCACTTT
CDR3 protein: CASRGPTGNPYNSPLHF
J gene: TRBJ1-6
clone size: -
D gene: TRBD1
V gene: TRBV7-3

CDR3 DNA: TGTGCCAGCAGCTTCCTCTTTCGAGTAGCCAAAAACATTCAGTACTTC
CDR3 protein: CASSFLFRVAKNIQYF
J gene: TRBJ2-4
clone size: -
D gene: -
V gene: TRBV7-2

CDR3 DNA: TGTGCCAGTAGTATCACGGGACAGGGGATGGGTATGAACACTGAAGCTTTCTTT
CDR3 protein: CASSITGQGMGMNTEAFF
J gene: TRBJ1-1
clone size: once
D gene: TRBD1
V gene: TRBV19

CDR3 DNA: TGTGCCAGCAGCGAGACGGAGGACAGCCAGGGGGGCATGAACACTGAAGCTTTCTTT
CDR3 protein: CASSETEDSQGGMNTEAFF
J gene: TRBJ1-1
clone size: -
D gene: TRBD1
V gene: TRBV5-5

CDR3 DNA: TGCAGCGTTGAAGATGACAGACAAGCTAGCACAGATACGCAGTATTTT
CDR3 protein: CSVEDDRQASTDTQYF
J gene: TRBJ2-3
clone size: once
D gene: -
V gene: TRBV29-1

CDR3 DNA: TGTGCCAGCAGCTTGGCCGCAGGAAATGGCTACACCTTC
CDR3 protein: CASSLAAGNGYTF
J gene: TRBJ1-2
clone size: -
D gene: -
V gene: TRBV5-5

CDR3 DNA: TGTGCCAGCAGCCCCCCGGGAGGGGAAGAGACCCAGTACTTC
CDR3 protein: CASSPPGGEETQYF
J gene: TRBJ2-5
clone size: -
D gene: TRBD2
V gene: TRBV5-4

CDR3 DNA: TGTGCCATCAGACGGTTCGGACTCCCTACCCATTATAACTATGGCTACACCTTC
CDR3 protein: CAIRRFGLPTHYNYGYTF
J gene: TRBJ1-2
clone size: -
D gene: -
V gene: TRBV10-3

CDR3 DNA: TGTGCCAGTAGTATAGGAGGCGGCAGCAATAATCAGCCCCAGCATTTT
CDR3 protein: CASSIGGGSNNQPQHF
J gene: TRBJ1-5
clone size: -
D gene: -
V gene: TRBV19

CDR3 DNA: TGCGCCAGCAGCAGGGGGACTAGCGGGGGCCGAGCGGGACAAAACATTCAGTACTTC
CDR3 protein: CASSRGTSGGRAGQNIQYF
J gene: TRBJ2-4
clone size: -
D gene: TRBD2
V gene: TRBV5-1

CDR3 DNA: TGTGCCAGCAGCCGTAACCGGGCGGGGGAGGATTACGAGCAGTACTTC
CDR3 protein: CASSRNRAGEDYEQYF
J gene: TRBJ2-7
clone size: -
D gene: TRBD2
V gene: TRBV11-2

CDR3 DNA: TGTGCCAGCAGTTTGGCGTGGTTGGGGACTAGCACTGTGTCAGATACGCAGTATTTT
CDR3 protein: CASSLAWLGTSTVSDTQYF
J gene: TRBJ2-3
clone size: -
D gene: TRBD2
V gene: TRBV27

CDR3 DNA: TGTGCCAGCACCCCCGGAGGACAGGGGGCTGAAAATTCACCCCTCCACTTT
CDR3 protein: CASTPGGQGAENSPLHF
J gene: TRBJ1-6
clone size: -
D gene: TRBD1
V gene: TRBV7-2

CDR3 DNA: TGTGCCAGCTCCCCTATCAGTGTGGGACAGACCTATGGCTACACCTTC
CDR3 protein: CASSPISVGQTYGYTF
J gene: TRBJ1-2
clone size: -
D gene: TRBD1
V gene: TRBV18

CDR3 DNA: TGTGCCAGCAGCTTCATGACAGGGGGCGCCCCCTACGAGCAGTACTTC
CDR3 protein: CASSFMTGGAPYEQYF
J gene: TRBJ2-7
clone size: few
D gene: TRBD1
V gene: TRBV5-5

CDR3 DNA: TGTGCCAGCAGTCCCGCAACCAGCCGCGAGGCGCTCAATCAGCCCCAGCATTTT
CDR3 protein: CASSPATSREALNQPQHF
J gene: TRBJ1-5
clone size: few
D gene: -
V gene: TRBV28

CDR3 DNA: TGTGCCAGTAGTATAGGGACTAGCGGGGGCCAACAAGAGACCCAGTACTTC
CDR3 protein: CASSIGTSGGQQETQYF
J gene: TRBJ2-5
clone size: -
D gene: TRBD2
V gene: TRBV19

CDR3 DNA: TGTGCCAGTAGTGGGACAGGAGGCTACACCTTC
CDR3 protein: CASSGTGGYTF
J gene: TRBJ1-2
clone size: -
D gene: TRBD1
V gene: TRBV19

CDR3 DNA: TGTGCCAGCAGTTCCGACCGGGACAGGGGATCCAATGAGCAGTTCTTC
CDR3 protein: CASSSDRDRGSNEQFF
J gene: TRBJ2-1
clone size: -
D gene: TRBD1
V gene: TRBV28

CDR3 DNA: TGTGCCAGCAGCTTAAGGGAGGGGAGGGGGAACTATGGCTACACCTTC
CDR3 protein: CASSLREGRGNYGYTF
J gene: TRBJ1-2
clone size: -
D gene: -
V gene: TRBV11-2

CDR3 DNA: TGCGCCAGCAGCCAAGATCGTGTAGCGGGGATCCCTCCTACCTACAATGAGCAGTTCTTC
CDR3 protein: CASSQDRVAGIPPTYNEQFF
J gene: TRBJ2-1
clone size: -
D gene: TRBD2
V gene: TRBV4-3

CDR3 DNA: TGTGCCAGCAGCTTCGGGGGGGCGTCTGGAAACACCATATATTTT
CDR3 protein: CASSFGGASGNTIYF
J gene: TRBJ1-3
clone size: -
D gene: -
V gene: TRBV5-6

CDR3 DNA: TGTGCTAGTGGTTTGGAGGGACAGGGTCTTAATCAGCCCCAGCATTTT
CDR3 protein: CASGLEGQGLNQPQHF
J gene: TRBJ1-5
clone size: -
D gene: TRBD1
V gene: TRBV12-5

CDR3 DNA: TGTGCCAGCTCACCCCAAACGGATGAGCAGTTCTTC
CDR3 protein: CASSPQTDEQFF
J gene: TRBJ2-1
clone size: few
D gene: -
V gene: TRBV18

CDR3 DNA: TGTGCCAGCAGTGCGAACTCGGGACAGGAGGCGACTGAAGCTTTCTTT
CDR3 protein: CASSANSGQEATEAFF
J gene: TRBJ1-1
clone size: once
D gene: TRBD1
V gene: TRBV6-1

CDR3 DNA: TGCGCCAGCAGCTCATGGGACAGGTTCTCCTATAATTCACCCCTCCACTTT
CDR3 protein: CASSSWDRFSYNSPLHF
J gene: TRBJ1-6
clone size: -
D gene: TRBD1
V gene: TRBV5-1

CDR3 DNA: TGTGCCAGCAGCTCCGGGACAGAGGGTTCCGGGGAGCTGTTTTTT
CDR3 protein: CASSSGTEGSGELFF
J gene: TRBJ2-2
clone size: -
D gene: TRBD1
V gene: TRBV11-2

CDR3 DNA: TGTGCCAGCAGCTCGGGACAGGGAATAGACGAGCAGTACTTC
CDR3 protein: CASSSGQGIDEQYF
J gene: TRBJ2-7
clone size: -
D gene: TRBD1
V gene: TRBV7-2

CDR3 DNA: TGTGCCAGCGGACAGGGTTCCGGGGAGCTGTTTTTT
CDR3 protein: CASGQGSGELFF
J gene: TRBJ2-2
clone size: once
D gene: TRBD1
V gene: TRBV6-1

CDR3 DNA: TGCAGCGCCCGGACTGACCAGATAAACACTGAAGCTTTCTTT
CDR3 protein: CSARTDQINTEAFF
J gene: TRBJ1-1
clone size: -
D gene: -
V gene: TRBV29-1

CDR3 DNA: TGCGCCAGCAGCTTAAGTTGGGCTAGCGGGGCTGAACACAATGAGCAGTTCTTC
CDR3 protein: CASSLSWASGAEHNEQFF
J gene: TRBJ2-1
clone size: -
D gene: TRBD2
V gene: TRBV5-1

CDR3 DNA: TGTGCCAGCAGCCTCGGCGGTTATTACACAGATACGCAGTATTTT
CDR3 protein: CASSLGGYYTDTQYF
J gene: TRBJ2-3
clone size: -
D gene: -
V gene: TRBV7-9

CDR3 DNA: TGCGCCAGCAGCTTGGTGTATAATGGGGCTTGGGGCACTGAAGCTTTCTTT
CDR3 protein: CASSLVYNGAWGTEAFF
J gene: TRBJ1-1
clone size: -
D gene: -
V gene: TRBV5-1

CDR3 DNA: TGTGCCAGCAGGGGGACCGGGGGTGGCTACACCTTC
CDR3 protein: CASRGTGGGYTF
J gene: TRBJ1-2
clone size: -
D gene: -
V gene: TRBV6-6

CDR3 DNA: TGTGCCAGCAAACTGGGACACCCCTACAATGAGCAGTTCTTC
CDR3 protein: CASKLGHPYNEQFF
J gene: TRBJ2-1
clone size: -
D gene: -
V gene: TRBV4-2

CDR3 DNA: TGTGCCAGCAGTAGGGACAGGGGGGTCAATCAGCCCCAGCATTTT
CDR3 protein: CASSRDRGVNQPQHF
J gene: TRBJ1-5
clone size: once
D gene: TRBD1
V gene: TRBV27

CDR3 DNA: TGTGCCAGCAGTTTGATAGGGGCTATTAACACTGAAGCTTTCTTT
CDR3 protein: CASSLIGAINTEAFF
J gene: TRBJ1-1
clone size: -
D gene: -
V gene: TRBV27

CDR3 DNA: TGCGCCAGCAGTGAAGGAGGACAGAATGGAAACACCATATATTTT
CDR3 protein: CASSEGGQNGNTIYF
J gene: TRBJ1-3
clone size: -
D gene: -
V gene: TRBV10-1

CDR3 DNA: TGTGCCAGCAGCGTATATGAGTTCTATGGCTACACCTTC
CDR3 protein: CASSVYEFYGYTF
J gene: TRBJ1-2
clone size: -
D gene: -
V gene: TRBV9

CDR3 DNA: TGTGCTAGCAGCCCACAACTCGGACTACAAGAGACCCAGTACTTC
CDR3 protein: CASSPQLGLQETQYF
J gene: TRBJ2-5
clone size: -
D gene: -
V gene: TRBV7-7

CDR3 DNA: TGTGCCAGCAGTGAGTCCGGGACAGGGGGCCGTAATTCACCCCTCCACTTT
CDR3 protein: CASSESGTGGRNSPLHF
J gene: TRBJ1-6
clone size: -
D gene: TRBD1
V gene: TRBV6-1

CDR3 DNA: TGCGCCAGCCGGCCTAGCGGGATCAATGAGCAGTTCTTC
CDR3 protein: CASRPSGINEQFF
J gene: TRBJ2-1
clone size: -
D gene: TRBD2
V gene: TRBV4-1